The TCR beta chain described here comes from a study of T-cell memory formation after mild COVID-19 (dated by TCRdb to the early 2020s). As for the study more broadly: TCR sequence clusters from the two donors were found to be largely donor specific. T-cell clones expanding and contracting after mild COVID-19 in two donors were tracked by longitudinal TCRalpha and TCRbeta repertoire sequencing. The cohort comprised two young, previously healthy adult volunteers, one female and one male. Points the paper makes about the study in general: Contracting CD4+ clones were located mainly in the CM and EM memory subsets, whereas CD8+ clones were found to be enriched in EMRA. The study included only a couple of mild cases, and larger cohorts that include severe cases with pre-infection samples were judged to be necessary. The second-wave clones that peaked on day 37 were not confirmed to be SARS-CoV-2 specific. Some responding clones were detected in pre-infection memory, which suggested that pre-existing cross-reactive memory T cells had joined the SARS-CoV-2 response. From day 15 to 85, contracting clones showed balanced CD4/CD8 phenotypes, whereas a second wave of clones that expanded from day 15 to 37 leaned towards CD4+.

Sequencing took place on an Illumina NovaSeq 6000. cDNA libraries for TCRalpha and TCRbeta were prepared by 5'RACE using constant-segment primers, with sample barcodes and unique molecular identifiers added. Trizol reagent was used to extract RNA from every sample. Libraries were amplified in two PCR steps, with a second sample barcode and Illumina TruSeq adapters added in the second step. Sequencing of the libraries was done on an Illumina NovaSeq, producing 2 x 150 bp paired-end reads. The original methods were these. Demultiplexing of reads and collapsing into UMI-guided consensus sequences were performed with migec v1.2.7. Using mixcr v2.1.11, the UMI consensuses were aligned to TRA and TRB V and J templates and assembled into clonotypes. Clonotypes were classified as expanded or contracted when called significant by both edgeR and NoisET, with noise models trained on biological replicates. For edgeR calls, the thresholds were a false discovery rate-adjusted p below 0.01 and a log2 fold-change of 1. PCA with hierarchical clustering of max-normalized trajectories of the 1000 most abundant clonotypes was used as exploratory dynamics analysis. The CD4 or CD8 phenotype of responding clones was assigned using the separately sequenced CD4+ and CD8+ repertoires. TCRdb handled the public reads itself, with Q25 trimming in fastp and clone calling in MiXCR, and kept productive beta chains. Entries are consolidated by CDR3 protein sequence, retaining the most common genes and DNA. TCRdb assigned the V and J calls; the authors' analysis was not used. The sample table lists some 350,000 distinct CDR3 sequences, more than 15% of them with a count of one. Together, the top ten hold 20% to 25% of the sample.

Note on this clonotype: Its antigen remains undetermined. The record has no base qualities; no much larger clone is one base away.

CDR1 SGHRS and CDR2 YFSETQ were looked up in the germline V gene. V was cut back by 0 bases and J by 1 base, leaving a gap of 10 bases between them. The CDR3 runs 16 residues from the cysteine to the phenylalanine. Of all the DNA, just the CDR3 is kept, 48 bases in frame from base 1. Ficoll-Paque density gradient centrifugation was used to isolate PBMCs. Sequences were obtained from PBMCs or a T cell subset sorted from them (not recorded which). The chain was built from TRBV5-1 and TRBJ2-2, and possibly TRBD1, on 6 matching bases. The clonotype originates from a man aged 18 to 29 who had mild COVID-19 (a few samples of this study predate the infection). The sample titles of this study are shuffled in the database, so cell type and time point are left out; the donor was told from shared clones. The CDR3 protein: CASSLDGQLNTGELFF. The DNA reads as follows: TGCGCCAGCAGCTTGGATGGACAGTTGAACACCGGGGAGCTGTTTTTT. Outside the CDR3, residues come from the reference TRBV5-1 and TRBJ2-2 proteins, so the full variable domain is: KAGVTQTPRYLIKTRGQQVTLSCSPISGHRSVSWYQQTPGQGLQFLFEYFSETQRNKGNFPGRFSGRQFSNSRSEMNVSTLELGDSALYLCASSLDGQLNTGELFFGEGSRLTVL.